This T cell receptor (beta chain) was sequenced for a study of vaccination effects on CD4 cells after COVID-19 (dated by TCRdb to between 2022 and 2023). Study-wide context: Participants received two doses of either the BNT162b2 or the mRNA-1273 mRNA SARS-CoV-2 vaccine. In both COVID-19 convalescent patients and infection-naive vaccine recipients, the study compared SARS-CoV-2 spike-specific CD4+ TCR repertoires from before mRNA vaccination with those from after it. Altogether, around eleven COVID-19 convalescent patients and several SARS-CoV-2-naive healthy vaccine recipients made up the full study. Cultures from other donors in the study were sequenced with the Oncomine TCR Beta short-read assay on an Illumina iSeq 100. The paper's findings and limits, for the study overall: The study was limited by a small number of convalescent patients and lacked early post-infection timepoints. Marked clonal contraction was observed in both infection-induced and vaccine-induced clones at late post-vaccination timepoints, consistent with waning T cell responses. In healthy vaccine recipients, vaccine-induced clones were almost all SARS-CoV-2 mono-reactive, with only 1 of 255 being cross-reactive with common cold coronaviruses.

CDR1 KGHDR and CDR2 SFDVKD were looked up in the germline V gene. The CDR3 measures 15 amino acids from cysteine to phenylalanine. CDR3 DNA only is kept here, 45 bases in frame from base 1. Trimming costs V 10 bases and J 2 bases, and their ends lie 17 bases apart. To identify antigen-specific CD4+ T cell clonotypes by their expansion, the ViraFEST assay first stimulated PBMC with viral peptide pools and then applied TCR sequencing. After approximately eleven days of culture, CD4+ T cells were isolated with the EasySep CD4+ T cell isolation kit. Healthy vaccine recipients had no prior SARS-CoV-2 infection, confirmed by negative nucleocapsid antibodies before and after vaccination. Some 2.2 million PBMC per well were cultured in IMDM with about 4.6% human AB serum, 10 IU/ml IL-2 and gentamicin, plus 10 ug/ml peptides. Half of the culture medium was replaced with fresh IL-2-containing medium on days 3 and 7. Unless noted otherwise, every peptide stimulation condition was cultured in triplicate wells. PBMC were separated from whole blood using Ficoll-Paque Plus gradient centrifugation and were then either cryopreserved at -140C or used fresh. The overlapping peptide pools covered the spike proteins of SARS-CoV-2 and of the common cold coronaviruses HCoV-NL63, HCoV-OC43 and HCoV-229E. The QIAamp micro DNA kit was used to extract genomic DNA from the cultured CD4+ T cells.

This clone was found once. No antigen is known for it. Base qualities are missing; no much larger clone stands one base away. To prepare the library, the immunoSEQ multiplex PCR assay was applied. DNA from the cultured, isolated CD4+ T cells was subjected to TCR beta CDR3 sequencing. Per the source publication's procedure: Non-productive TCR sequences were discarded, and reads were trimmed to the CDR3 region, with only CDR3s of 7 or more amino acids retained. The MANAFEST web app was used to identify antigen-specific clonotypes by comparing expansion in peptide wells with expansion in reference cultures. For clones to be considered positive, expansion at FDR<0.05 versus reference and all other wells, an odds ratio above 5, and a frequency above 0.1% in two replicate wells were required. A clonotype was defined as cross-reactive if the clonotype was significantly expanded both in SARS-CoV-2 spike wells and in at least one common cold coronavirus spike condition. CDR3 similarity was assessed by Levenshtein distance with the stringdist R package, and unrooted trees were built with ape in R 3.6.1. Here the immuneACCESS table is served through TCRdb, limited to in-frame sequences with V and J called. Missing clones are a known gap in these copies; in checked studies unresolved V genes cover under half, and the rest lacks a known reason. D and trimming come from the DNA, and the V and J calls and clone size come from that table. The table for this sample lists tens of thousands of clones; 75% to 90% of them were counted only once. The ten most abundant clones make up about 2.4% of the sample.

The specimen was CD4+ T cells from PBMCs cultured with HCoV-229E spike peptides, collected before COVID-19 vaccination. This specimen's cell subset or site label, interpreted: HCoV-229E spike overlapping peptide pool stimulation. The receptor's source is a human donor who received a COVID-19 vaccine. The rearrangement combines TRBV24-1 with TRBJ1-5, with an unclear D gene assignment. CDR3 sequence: CATALGDEGNQPQHF. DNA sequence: TGTGCCACGGCCCTCGGAGATGAGGGCAATCAGCCCCAGCATTTT.